This TCR beta chain was captured by sequencing in a study of cytomegalovirus exposure and HLA in healthy donors. The study's findings and limits: The later analysis indicated that the majority of CMV-associated TCR beta chains appeared HLA-restricted. Accurate prediction of HLA-A and HLA-B alleles (for most subjects) was reportedly achieved from TCR beta sequences.

Nominal health characterized the donors when sampled, though unrecorded immune exposures were likely. Remarks on this clone: No antigen is known for it.

PCR primers comprised 60 Vbeta and 13 Jbeta primers. Using immunoSEQ multiplex PCR, the repertoire was profiled, and TCRdb retains in-frame clones only, with some absent. This sample yields more than 110,000 clones, of which 75% to 80% are seen a single time; approximately 4% belongs to the top ten. What was sequenced was PBMCs. The origin of this receptor is a male donor in good health and CMV-seronegative.

The CDR3 DNA reads as TGTGCCAGCAGTGAATTGGGGGGGGTGCTCTATGAGCAGTTCTTC. Protein sequence: CASSELGGVLYEQFF. The genes are TRBV25-1 and TRBJ2-1; 7 nucleotides align to TRBD2. The J segment lost 8 bases and the V segment lost 1 base, leaving 8 bases of the junction unmatched. CDR1 and CDR2 from the germline V gene are MGHDK and SYGVNS. This CDR3 has 15 amino acids.